This T cell receptor beta chain stems from a study of blood T cell repertoires in COVID-19. The table came from immunoSEQ multiplex PCR; TCRdb's copy has only in-frame clones and leaves some out. The table shows around 64,000 clones, with about 90% occurring only once. The germline V gene encodes CDR1 SEHNR and CDR2 FQNEAQ (reference sequence). This CDR3 has 12 amino acids. V was clipped by 5 bases and J by 5 bases; unmatched bases: 3. The specimen was peripheral blood. This sequence joins TRBV7-9 and TRBJ2-7, with 7 bases identical to TRBD1. This sequence was found in a man aged 45-65 years with active COVID-19. The CDR3 loop is CASSPGGNEQYF. CDR3 DNA: TGTGCCAGCAGCCCAGGGGGTAACGAGCAGTACTTC. The full variable domain, its missing parts supplied by reference TRBV7-9 and TRBJ2-7, is DTGVSQNPRHKITKRGQNVTFRCDPISEHNRLYWYRQTLGQGPEFLTYFQNEAQLEKSRLLSDRFSAERPKGSFSTLEIQRTEQGDSAMYLCASSPGGNEQYFGPGTRLTVT.